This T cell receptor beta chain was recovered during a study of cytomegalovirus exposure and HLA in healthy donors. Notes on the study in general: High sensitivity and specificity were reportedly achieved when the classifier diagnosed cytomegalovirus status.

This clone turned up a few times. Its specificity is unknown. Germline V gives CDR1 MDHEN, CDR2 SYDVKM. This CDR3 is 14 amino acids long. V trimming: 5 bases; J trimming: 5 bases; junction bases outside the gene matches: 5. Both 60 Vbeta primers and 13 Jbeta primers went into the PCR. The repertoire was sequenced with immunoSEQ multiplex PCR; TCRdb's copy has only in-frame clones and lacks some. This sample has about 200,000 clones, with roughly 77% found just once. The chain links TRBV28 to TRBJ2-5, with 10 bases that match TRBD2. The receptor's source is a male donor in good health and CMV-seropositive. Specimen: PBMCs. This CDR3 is CASSGTSVWETQYF. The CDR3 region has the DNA TGTGCCAGCAGTGGGACTAGCGTCTGGGAGACCCAGTACTTC.